The 11 T cell receptor beta chains reported below all come from one sample, sequenced in a study of OX40 agonist ivuxolimab in advanced cancers. The data were produced by immunoSEQ multiplex PCR, yet TCRdb's version contains in-frame clones alone and is incomplete. The sample carries over 90,000 clones, around 89% recorded once. Source: CD4+ or CD8+ T cells sorted from blood, taken in a trial of the OX40 agonist ivuxolimab. Receptors originate from an adult with an advanced solid tumor such as melanoma, head and neck, liver or kidney cancer.

The chain has TRBV7-3 and TRBJ2-7; 8 nucleotides align to TRBD2. The germline CDR1 and CDR2 sequences are SGHTA and FQGTGA. The CDR3 has 15 amino acids. J gave up 3 bases and V 3 bases, and 7 bases lay outside the gene matches. The CDR3 reads CASSLELAERYEQYF. As DNA, the CDR3 is TGTGCCAGCAGCTTGGAACTAGCGGAGCGCTACGAGCAGTACTTC.

The rearrangement joins TRBV27 to TRBJ1-2, with D unclear. CDR3 size: 13 residues. Germline assignment: CDR1 MNHEY and CDR2 SMNVEV (reference sequence). V was trimmed by 5 bases and J by 3 bases, leaving 10 bases between them. CDR3 bases: TGTGCCAGCAGTCAAACGAGGTACTATGGCTACACCTTC. Its protein is CASSQTRYYGYTF.

CDR3 DNA: TGTGCCAGTACCGCCGGACAGGGTCCCAATCAGCCCCAGCATTTT. It translates to CASTAGQGPNQPQHF. V gene TRBV19 combines with J gene TRBJ1-5, with 8 bases aligning to TRBD1. Unmatched junction bases numbered 8, after V lost 7 bases and J lost 3 bases. The CDR3 consists of 15 residues. Germline CDR1 reads LNHDA; CDR2 reads SQIVND (reference sequence).

The chain couples TRBV23-1 to TRBJ2-7; the D is unclear. TRBV23-1 has ORF status, its function being uncertain. This CDR3 has 10 residues. Trimming left V 3 bases short and J 7 bases short, with 4 bases between. CDR3 nucleotides: TGCGCCAGCAGTCATGGGGAGCAGTACTTC. Amino acids: CASSHGEQYF.

V gene TRBV4-1 combines with J gene TRBJ2-2; 15 bases fit TRBD2. J gave up 1 base and V 4 bases, and 10 bases lay outside the gene matches. The length of the CDR3 is 20 residues. CDR1 is MGHRA, CDR2 YSYEKL, per germline. The CDR3 DNA reads TGCGCCAGCAGCCCATCTGTCGGACTAGCGGGAGGGCTGAACACCGGGGAGCTGTTTTTT. As protein: CASSPSVGLAGGLNTGELFF.

The CDR3 here is CASSLRQGAYNEQFF. Written as DNA, the CDR3 is TGTGCCAGCAGCTTGCGACAGGGGGCCTACAATGAGCAGTTCTTC. The chain has TRBV5-4 and TRBJ2-1; 9 bases are a match to TRBD1. Germline V gene lookup returns CDR1 SGHNT and CDR2 YYREEE (reference sequence). V lost 1 base to trimming and J lost 2 bases; unmatched junction nucleotides: 1. This CDR3 has 15 residues.

The CDR3 bases are TGTGCCAGCAGCCCAGCGGGAGTAGGGAAAGAGACCCAGTACTTC. Translated: CASSPAGVGKETQYF. The rearrangement links TRBV7-9 to TRBJ2-5, with 8 bases aligning to TRBD2. This CDR3 spans 15 amino acids. V lost 5 bases to trimming and J lost 3 bases; unmatched junction nucleotides: 8. The germline V gene encodes CDR1 SEHNR and CDR2 FQNEAQ (reference sequence). Full variable domain (remainder filled in from reference TRBV7-9 and TRBJ2-5): DTGVSQNPRHKITKRGQNVTFRCDPISEHNRLYWYRQTLGQGPEFLTYFQNEAQLEKSRLLSDRFSAERPKGSFSTLEIQRTEQGDSAMYLCASSPAGVGKETQYFGPGTRLLVL.

The chain combines TRBV15 with TRBJ2-1; TRBD1 might be the D (6 bases). Trimming removed 5 bases at V and 7 bases at J, with 18 bases between. CDR1 and CDR2 (germline): LNHNV, YYDKDF (reference sequence). The CDR3 length is 15 residues. CDR3 bases: TGTGCCACCAGCGGACGAAGGGGGTCTCGGAATGAGCAGTTCTTC. Residues: CATSGRRGSRNEQFF.

The rearrangement links TRBV27 to TRBJ2-7, with 8 bases identical to TRBD1. This CDR3 has 14 amino acids. Germline CDR1 is MNHEY and CDR2 is SMNVEV (reference sequence). Trimming cost V 3 bases and J 6 bases; bases outside gene matches: 7. The CDR3 coding sequence is TGTGCCAGCAGTTTCATCCAGGGGGCAGGCGAGCAGTACTTC. It yields the protein CASSFIQGAGEQYF.

A few counts support this clone. The chain couples TRBV2 to TRBJ2-6; unclear D gene. CDR1 is SNHLY, CDR2 FYNNEI, per germline. V lost 7 bases, J lost 0 bases, and 10 bases lay in between. The CDR3 has 15 residues. The CDR3 DNA sequence: TGTGCCAGCAATCCCAGTTACTCTGGGGCCAACGTCCTGACTTTC. This codes for CASNPSYSGANVLTF.

This rearrangement joins TRBV19 to TRBJ1-4; TRBD1 might be the D (6 bases). CDR1 and CDR2 from the germline V gene are LNHDA and SQIVND (reference sequence). V was cut by 3 bases and J by 5 bases, with 10 bases left in between. The CDR3 extends over 14 amino acids. The CDR3 is CASSMGGGNEKLFF. In DNA form, the CDR3 reads TGTGCCAGTAGTATGGGAGGGGGAAATGAAAAACTGTTTTTT.